Listed below are T cell receptor beta chains from one sample, sequenced in a study of blood T cell repertoires in COVID-19. Sequencing was performed with immunoSEQ multiplex PCR; in TCRdb, only in-frame clones are kept and a portion is missing. The sample has just over 150,000 clones; approximately 92% are singletons. The sequencing sample was made of peripheral blood. The origin of the receptors is a woman aged 35 to 49 with acute or convalescent COVID-19. The CDR3 runs from the conserved cysteine through the conserved F or W. A D gene is named only where the DNA matches it firmly. Clone sizes are given selectively: once, few, many, or a class where the clone is expanded.

TRBV3-1/TRBV3-2	-	TRBJ2-7	-	CASSQRGSTGYEQYF	TGTGCCAGCAGCCAACGAGGGTCTACTGGGTACGAGCAGTACTTC
TRBV5-4	-	TRBJ1-4	-	CASSLRGSNEKLFF	TGTGCCAGCAGCTTGCGGGGGTCTAATGAAAAACTGTTTTTT
TRBV10-2	-	TRBJ1-5	-	CASSDPGTPSNQPQHF	TGCGCCAGCAGTGACCCCGGGACACCCAGCAATCAGCCCCAGCATTTT
TRBV25-1	TRBD1	TRBJ2-7	once	CASSRDSGYEQYF	TGTGCCAGTAGCCGGGACAGCGGCTACGAGCAGTACTTC
TRBV9	-	TRBJ1-1	-	CASSVAVNTEAFF	TGTGCCAGCAGCGTAGCTGTAAACACTGAAGCTTTCTTT
TRBV29-1	TRBD2	TRBJ2-1	-	CSAPLAGLNEQFF	TGCAGCGCACCGCTAGCGGGGCTTAATGAGCAGTTCTTC
TRBV19	TRBD1	TRBJ1-6	once	CASSIAWQGAQNSPLHF	TGTGCCAGTAGTATTGCTTGGCAGGGGGCCCAGAATTCACCCCTCCACTTT
TRBV11-3	-	TRBJ2-2	-	CASSLPDGGTGELFF	TGTGCCAGCAGCTTACCGGACGGAGGGACCGGGGAGCTGTTTTTT
TRBV12-3/TRBV12-4	-	TRBJ1-2	-	CASSLGGAYGYTF	TGTGCCAGCAGTTTAGGGGGCGCCTATGGCTACACCTTC
TRBV6-1	-	TRBJ2-7	-	CASSEGRGQYF	TGTGCCAGCAGTGAAGGTAGGGGGCAGTACTTC
TRBV11-2	TRBD1	TRBJ2-6	-	CASSLGQGVGANVLTF	TGTGCCAGCAGCTTAGGACAGGGGGTAGGGGCCAACGTCCTGACTTTC
TRBV11-2	-	TRBJ2-4	once	CASSLVAGRRNIQYF	TGTGCCAGCAGCTTGGTCGCAGGGCGCCGGAACATTCAGTACTTC
TRBV19	TRBD1	TRBJ1-2	-	CASRSNRGRSYGYTF	TGTGCCAGTAGGTCCAACAGGGGGCGCAGCTATGGCTACACCTTC
TRBV29-1	TRBD1	TRBJ1-4	few	CSVDRRDSNEKLFF	TGCAGCGTTGACCGCCGGGACAGTAATGAAAAACTGTTTTTT
TRBV2	TRBD1	TRBJ2-5	-	CASSASPGGFETQYF	TGTGCCAGCAGTGCTTCTCCAGGGGGCTTCGAGACCCAGTACTTC
TRBV27	TRBD1	TRBJ2-5	-	CASRSDREYQETQYF	TGTGCCAGCAGGTCGGACAGGGAGTACCAAGAGACCCAGTACTTC
TRBV19	-	TRBJ1-5	-	CASTTGPGNQPQHF	TGTGCCAGTACAACAGGGCCTGGGAATCAGCCCCAGCATTTT
TRBV11-3	TRBD1	TRBJ1-2	-	CASSLDTTGGENYGYTF	TGTGCCAGCAGCTTAGATACTACAGGGGGCGAAAACTATGGCTACACCTTC
TRBV5-5	-	TRBJ1-2	-	CASSLGRGSYGYTF	TGTGCCAGCAGCTTGGGAAGGGGGAGCTATGGCTACACCTTC
TRBV5-1	-	TRBJ1-1	-	CASSSTQGWNTEAFF	TGCGCCAGCAGCAGTACACAGGGATGGAACACTGAAGCTTTCTTT
TRBV14	-	TRBJ2-3	-	CASSLRYRVSTDTQYF	TGTGCCAGCAGCCTCAGGTACCGAGTAAGCACAGATACGCAGTATTTT
TRBV7-2	TRBD1	TRBJ1-5	-	CASSLEGQGNQPQHF	TGTGCCAGCAGCTTAGAGGGACAGGGCAATCAGCCCCAGCATTTT
TRBV7-6	TRBD1	TRBJ2-3	-	CASSLAPGQGATDTQYF	TGTGCCAGCAGCTTAGCTCCGGGACAGGGGGCTACAGATACGCAGTATTTT
TRBV19	-	TRBJ1-1	-	CASTWTLNTEAFF	TGTGCCAGTACCTGGACACTAAACACTGAAGCTTTCTTT
TRBV30	-	TRBJ1-2	-	CAWSVGENYGYTF	TGTGCCTGGAGTGTAGGGGAAAACTATGGCTACACCTTC
TRBV28	-	TRBJ2-3	-	CASSPFASSYSTDTQYF	TGTGCCAGCAGTCCGTTCGCTAGCTCCTATAGCACAGATACGCAGTATTTT
TRBV11-1	-	TRBJ1-1	few	CASSLAGRPNTEAFF	TGTGCCAGCAGCTTAGCGGGCAGACCGAACACTGAAGCTTTCTTT
TRBV28	-	TRBJ1-5	-	CASTPQGNQPQHF	TGTGCCAGCACCCCCCAGGGGAATCAGCCCCAGCATTTT